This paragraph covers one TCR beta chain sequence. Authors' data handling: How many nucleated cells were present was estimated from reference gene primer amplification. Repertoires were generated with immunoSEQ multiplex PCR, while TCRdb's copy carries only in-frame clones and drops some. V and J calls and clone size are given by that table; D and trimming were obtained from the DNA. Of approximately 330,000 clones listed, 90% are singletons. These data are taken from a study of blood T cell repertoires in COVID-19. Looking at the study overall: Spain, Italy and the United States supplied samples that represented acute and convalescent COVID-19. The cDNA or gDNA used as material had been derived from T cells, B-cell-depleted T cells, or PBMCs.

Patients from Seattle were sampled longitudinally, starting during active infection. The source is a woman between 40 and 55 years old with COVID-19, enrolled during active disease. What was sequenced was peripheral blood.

CDR3 sequence (DNA): TGCGCCAGCAGCCACTCGGCCCAGCGGGATGTCGACGAGCAGTACTTC. It yields the protein CASSHSAQRDVDEQYF. The chain joins TRBV4-3 to TRBJ2-7, with 7 bases matching TRBD2. With 3 bases clipped from V and 5 bases from J, the junction kept 13 bases outside the gene matches. CDR1 is LGHNA, CDR2 YSLEER, per germline. The CDR3 loop spans 16 amino acids.